These T cell receptor beta chains were read from a single sample in a study of blood T cell repertoires in COVID-19. The data were produced by immunoSEQ multiplex PCR, yet TCRdb's version contains in-frame clones alone and is incomplete. The sample carries roughly 110,000 clones, 90% to 95% recorded once. What was sequenced was peripheral blood. All receptors come from a woman in her twenties or thirties with acute or convalescent COVID-19. Both conserved end residues are part of each CDR3. Fields, in order: clone size, J gene, D gene, V gene, CDR3 DNA, CDR3 protein. A D gene is named only where the DNA matches it firmly. Rows may omit the clone size; those that give it use once, few, many or a size class.

NA,TRBJ2-2,TRBD2,TRBV9,TGTGCCAGCAGCGTAGGCGGGAGTCGGAACACCGGGGAGCTGTTTTTT,CASSVGGSRNTGELFF
NA,TRBJ2-7,TRBD2,TRBV7-9,TGTGCCAGCAGCCCCCCGGGGGGGGCAGGGATAGCCTACGAGCAGTACTTC,CASSPPGGAGIAYEQYF
NA,TRBJ1-2,NA,TRBV10-3,TGTGCCATCAGTGACCCTAGGATCGCTAACTATGGCTACACCTTC,CAISDPRIANYGYTF
once,TRBJ1-1,TRBD1,TRBV5-6,TGTGCCAGCAGTTCGGAGCAGGGGGCTCGCACTGAAGCTTTCTTT,CASSSEQGARTEAFF
NA,TRBJ2-3,TRBD2,TRBV10-3,TGTGCCATCAGTGAGTCGCCGTCTAGCGGGGTTAGCACAGATACGCAGTATTTT,CAISESPSSGVSTDTQYF
NA,TRBJ2-1,TRBD1,TRBV20-1,TGCAGTGCTAGTTGGACAGGATTGGGAAGTGAGCAGTTCTTC,CSASWTGLGSEQFF
NA,TRBJ1-4,TRBD1,TRBV19,TGTGCCAGTAGTATAGTCCCGGGACAGGGTAATGAAAAACTGTTTTTT,CASSIVPGQGNEKLFF
NA,TRBJ2-1,TRBD1,TRBV5-4,TGTGCCAGCTCCCCCGCAGGGGGCGACCATGAGCAGTTCTTC,CASSPAGGDHEQFF
NA,TRBJ1-1,NA,TRBV4-1,TGCGCCAGCAGCGCCTTAGACTGGAACACTGAAGCTTTCTTT,CASSALDWNTEAFF
NA,TRBJ1-5,TRBD1,TRBV24-1,TGTGCCACCAGTGCAGGACAGGGCAATCAGCCCCAGCATTTT,CATSAGQGNQPQHF
NA,TRBJ2-7,NA,TRBV6-5,TGTGCCAGCAGTTACTCGGAGGGCCTTCTCTACGAGCAGTACTTC,CASSYSEGLLYEQYF
NA,TRBJ2-2,TRBD2,TRBV15,TGTGCCACCGTTCCCGGGGGGGCCAACACCGGGGAGCTGTTTTTT,CATVPGGANTGELFF
NA,TRBJ2-7,NA,TRBV21-1,TGTGCACTGGCCCTGGGGGGGGCCTATTTTCAGTACTTC,CALALGGAYFQYF
NA,TRBJ2-3,NA,TRBV10-3,TGTGCCATCAGTCCCGCCGGGGCAGATACGCAGTATTTT,CAISPAGADTQYF
once,TRBJ1-1,TRBD1,TRBV29-1,TGCAGCGTCCTAGACAGGGGGCGTTTCACTGAAGCTTTCTTT,CSVLDRGRFTEAFF
NA,TRBJ2-6,NA,TRBV2,TGTGCCAGCAGTGAACGCCAGGCCGCATTCTCTGGGGCCAACGTCCTGACTTTC,CASSERQAAFSGANVLTF
NA,TRBJ2-2,NA,TRBV6-5,TGTGCCACCCCCCTGACAAGCGGGGAGCTGTTTTTT,CATPLTSGELFF
NA,TRBJ2-7,NA,TRBV7-6,TGTGCCAGCAGCTTAGGAGGGGGTGTCACCTACGAGCAGTACTTC,CASSLGGGVTYEQYF
NA,TRBJ2-6,NA,TRBV10-2,TGCGCCAGCAGTGGCTGGGACACTCGAAACTCTGGGGCCAACGTCCTGACTTTC,CASSGWDTRNSGANVLTF
NA,TRBJ2-2,NA,TRBV30,TGTGCCTGGAGTGTACTCGGCACCGGGGAGCTGTTTTTT,CAWSVLGTGELFF
NA,TRBJ2-6,NA,TRBV10-3,TGTGCCATCGGAGGGTGGCTCGGGGCCAACGTCCTGACTTTC,CAIGGWLGANVLTF
NA,TRBJ1-1,TRBD1,TRBV5-1,TGCGCCAGCAGCCAAGGGACAGCACAAAACACTGAAGCTTTCTTT,CASSQGTAQNTEAFF
NA,TRBJ1-1,TRBD1,TRBV19,TGTGCCAGTAAGACCCGAACCGGGACAGGGCCCACTGAAGCTTTCTTT,CASKTRTGTGPTEAFF
NA,TRBJ2-7,TRBD1,TRBV6-2/TRBV6-3,TGTGCCAGCCGCCGAGGGGGACAGGGCTACGAGCAGTACTTC,CASRRGGQGYEQYF
NA,TRBJ2-1,NA,TRBV6-1,TGTGCCAGCAGTGACATGGACTACCTCGAACCCTACAATGAGCAGTTCTTC,CASSDMDYLEPYNEQFF
NA,TRBJ1-2,NA,TRBV6-5,TGTGCCAGCAGTTCCTTCCAGGGGAAAGGCTACACCTTC,CASSSFQGKGYTF
NA,TRBJ1-1,NA,TRBV4-1,TGCGCCAGCAGCCTAGACGGAGGATCGGGGGGCACTGAAGCTTTCTTT,CASSLDGGSGGTEAFF
NA,TRBJ1-1,TRBD1,TRBV7-6,TGTGCCAGCAGCCCCCTGCAGGGGGGCTCGAACACTGAAGCTTTCTTT,CASSPLQGGSNTEAFF
NA,TRBJ2-2,TRBD2,TRBV4-2,TGTGCCAGCAGCCAAGCAAGCGGGGTGAACACCGGGGAGCTGTTTTTT,CASSQASGVNTGELFF
NA,TRBJ2-1,TRBD1,TRBV11-3,TGTGCCAGCAGCCCCCGGGGACAGGGATGGAATGAGCAGTTCTTC,CASSPRGQGWNEQFF